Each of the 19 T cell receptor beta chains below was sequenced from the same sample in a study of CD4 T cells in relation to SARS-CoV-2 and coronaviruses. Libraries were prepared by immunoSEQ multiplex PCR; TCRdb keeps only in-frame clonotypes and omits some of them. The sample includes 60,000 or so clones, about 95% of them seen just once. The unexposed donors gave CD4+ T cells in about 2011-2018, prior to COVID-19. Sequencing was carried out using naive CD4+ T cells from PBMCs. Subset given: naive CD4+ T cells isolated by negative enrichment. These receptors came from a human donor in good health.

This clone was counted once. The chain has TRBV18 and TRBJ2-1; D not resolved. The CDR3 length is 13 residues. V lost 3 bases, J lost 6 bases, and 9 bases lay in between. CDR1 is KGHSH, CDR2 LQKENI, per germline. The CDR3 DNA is TGTGCCAGCTCACCTTCTAGGGTCAATGAGCAGTTCTTC. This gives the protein CASSPSRVNEQFF.

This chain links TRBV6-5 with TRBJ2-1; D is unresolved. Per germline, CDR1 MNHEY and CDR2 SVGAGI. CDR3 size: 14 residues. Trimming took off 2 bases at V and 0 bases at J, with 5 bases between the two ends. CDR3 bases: TGTGCCAGCAGTTACAGTGTCTCCTACAATGAGCAGTTCTTC. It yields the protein CASSYSVSYNEQFF.

CDR3 nucleotide sequence: TGTGCCAGCAGTGAATTGGTGGGTCCAATCTCTGGAAACACCATATATTTT. The encoded protein is CASSELVGPISGNTIYF. V gene TRBV6-1 combines with J gene TRBJ1-3, with no clear D. The ends were cut back, 2 bases at V and 0 bases at J, with 14 bases in the middle. There are 17 residues in the CDR3. Germline lookup yields CDR1 MNHNS and CDR2 SASEGT.

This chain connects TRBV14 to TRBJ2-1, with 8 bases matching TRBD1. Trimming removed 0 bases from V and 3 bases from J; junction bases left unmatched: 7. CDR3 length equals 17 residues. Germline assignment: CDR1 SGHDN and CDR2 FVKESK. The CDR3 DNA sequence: TGTGCCAGCAGCCAAGATTGGGGCAGGGGGCGCTACAATGAGCAGTTCTTC. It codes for CASSQDWGRGRYNEQFF.

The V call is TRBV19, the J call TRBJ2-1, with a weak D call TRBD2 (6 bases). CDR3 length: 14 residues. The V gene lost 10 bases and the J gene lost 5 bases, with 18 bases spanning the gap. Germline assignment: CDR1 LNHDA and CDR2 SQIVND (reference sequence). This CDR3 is CATLEPGLNNEQFF. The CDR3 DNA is TGTGCCACTTTGGAACCGGGACTTAACAATGAGCAGTTCTTC.

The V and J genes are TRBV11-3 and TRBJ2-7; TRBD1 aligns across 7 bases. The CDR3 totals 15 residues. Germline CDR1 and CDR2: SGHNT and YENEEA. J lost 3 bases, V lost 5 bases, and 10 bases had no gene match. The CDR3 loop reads CASSLRQGTNYEQYF. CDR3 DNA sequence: TGTGCCAGCAGCCTCCGACAGGGCACTAACTACGAGCAGTACTTC.

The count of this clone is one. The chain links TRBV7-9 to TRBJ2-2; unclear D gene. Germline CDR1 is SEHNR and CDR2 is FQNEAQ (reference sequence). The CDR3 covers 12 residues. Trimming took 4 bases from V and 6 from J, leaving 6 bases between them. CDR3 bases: TGTGCCAGCAGCTCCACGGCCGGGGAGCTGTTTTTT. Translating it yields CASSSTAGELFF. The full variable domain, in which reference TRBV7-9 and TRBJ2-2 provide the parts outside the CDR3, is DTGVSQNPRHKITKRGQNVTFRCDPISEHNRLYWYRQTLGQGPEFLTYFQNEAQLEKSRLLSDRFSAERPKGSFSTLEIQRTEQGDSAMYLCASSSTAGELFFGEGSRLTVL.

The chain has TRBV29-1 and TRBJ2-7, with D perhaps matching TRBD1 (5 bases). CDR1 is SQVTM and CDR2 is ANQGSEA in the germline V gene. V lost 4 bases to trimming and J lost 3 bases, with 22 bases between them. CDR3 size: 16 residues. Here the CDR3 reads CSVAALRAGIGYEQYF. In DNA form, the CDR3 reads TGCAGCGTTGCCGCGCTTCGGGCAGGGATAGGCTACGAGCAGTACTTC.

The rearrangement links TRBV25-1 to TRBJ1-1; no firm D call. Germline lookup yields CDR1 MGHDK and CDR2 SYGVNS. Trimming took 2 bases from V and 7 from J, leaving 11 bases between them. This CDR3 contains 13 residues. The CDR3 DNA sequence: TGTGCCAGCAGTGAAGAGGTGGCATTTGAAGCTTTCTTT. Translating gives CASSEEVAFEAFF.

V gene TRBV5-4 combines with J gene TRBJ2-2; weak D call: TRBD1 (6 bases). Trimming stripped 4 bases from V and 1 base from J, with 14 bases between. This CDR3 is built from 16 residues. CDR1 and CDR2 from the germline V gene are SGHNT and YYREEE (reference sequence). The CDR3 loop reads CASSLPTGKNTGELFF. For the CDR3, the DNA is TGTGCCAGCAGCCTCCCGACAGGCAAGAACACCGGGGAGCTGTTTTTT.

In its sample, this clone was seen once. The CDR3 reads CASSIGQGAYNRLYEQYF. CDR3 DNA: TGTGCCAGCAGTATCGGACAGGGGGCGTACAATCGCCTCTACGAGCAGTACTTC. This chain links TRBV21-1 with TRBJ2-7; the table calls TRBD1, which could not be checked here. TRBV21-1 is labeled a pseudogene. This CDR3 is 18 amino acids long.

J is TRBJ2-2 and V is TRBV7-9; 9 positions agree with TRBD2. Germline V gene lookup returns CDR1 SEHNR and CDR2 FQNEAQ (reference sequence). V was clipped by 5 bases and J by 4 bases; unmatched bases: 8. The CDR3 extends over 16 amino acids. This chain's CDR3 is CASSRSSGIGTGELFF. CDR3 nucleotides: TGTGCCAGCAGCCGGTCTAGCGGGATTGGCACCGGGGAGCTGTTTTTT.

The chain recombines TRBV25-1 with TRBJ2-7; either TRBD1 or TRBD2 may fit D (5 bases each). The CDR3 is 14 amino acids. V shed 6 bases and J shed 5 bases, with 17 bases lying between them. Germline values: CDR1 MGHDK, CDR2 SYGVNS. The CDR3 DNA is TGTGCCAGCAGGGGGCCTTCCGAGGGCCACGAGCAGTACTTC. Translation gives CASRGPSEGHEQYF.

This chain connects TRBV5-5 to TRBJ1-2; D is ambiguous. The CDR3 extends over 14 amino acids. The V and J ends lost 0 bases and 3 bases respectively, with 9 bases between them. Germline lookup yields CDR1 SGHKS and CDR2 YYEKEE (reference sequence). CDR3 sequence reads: CASSLVSLDYGYTF. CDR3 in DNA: TGTGCCAGCAGCTTGGTGTCCTTAGACTATGGCTACACCTTC.

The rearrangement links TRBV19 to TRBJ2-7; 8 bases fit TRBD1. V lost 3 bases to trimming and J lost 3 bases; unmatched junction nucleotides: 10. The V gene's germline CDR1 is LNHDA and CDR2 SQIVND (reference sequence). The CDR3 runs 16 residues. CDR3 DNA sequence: TGTGCCAGTAGTATCGGGCAGGGGGCCTTAGGCTACGAGCAGTACTTC. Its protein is CASSIGQGALGYEQYF.

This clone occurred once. The CDR3: CASSRNLGTAEQYF. The DNA for the CDR3 is TGTGCCAGCTCACGTAATTTAGGCACAGCCGAGCAGTACTTC. The V gene is TRBV18, the J gene TRBJ2-7; D is undetermined. The length of the CDR3 is 14 residues. The ends were cut back, 4 bases at V and 6 bases at J, with 16 bases in the middle. Germline V gene lookup returns CDR1 KGHSH and CDR2 LQKENI. Full variable domain (missing parts from reference TRBV18 and TRBJ2-7): NAGVMQNPRHLVRRRGQEARLRCSPMKGHSHVYWYRQLPEEGLKFMVYLQKENIIDESGMPKERFSAEFPKEGPSILRIQQVVRGDSAAYFCASSRNLGTAEQYFGPGTRLTVT.

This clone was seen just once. As DNA, the CDR3 is TGTGCCAGCAGCCAAGGACTAGCGGGACAGGCTGACGCTAGCACAGATACGCAGTATTTT. Translating it yields CASSQGLAGQADASTDTQYF. The chain uses TRBV3-1 (or the pseudogene TRBV3-2) and TRBJ2-3, with 11 bases matching TRBD2. The CDR3 runs to 20 residues. After removal of 1 base from V and 0 bases from J, the junction contained 12 bases not matched to a gene. Germline values: CDR1 LGHDT, CDR2 YNNKEL (reference sequence).

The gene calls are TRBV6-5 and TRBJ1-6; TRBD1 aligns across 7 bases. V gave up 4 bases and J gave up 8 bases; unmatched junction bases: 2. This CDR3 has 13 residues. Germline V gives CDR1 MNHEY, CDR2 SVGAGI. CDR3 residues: CASSFDRDSPLHF. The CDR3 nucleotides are TGTGCCAGCAGTTTTGACAGGGATTCACCCCTCCACTTT.

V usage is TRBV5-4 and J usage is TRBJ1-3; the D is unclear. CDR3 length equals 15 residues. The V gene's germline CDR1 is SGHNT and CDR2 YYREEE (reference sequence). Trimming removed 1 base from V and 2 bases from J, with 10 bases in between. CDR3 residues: CASSLPGRPGNTIYF. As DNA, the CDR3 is TGTGCCAGCAGCTTGCCAGGACGGCCTGGAAACACCATATATTTT.